This T cell receptor beta chain came from a study of blood T cell repertoires in COVID-19 (dated by TCRdb to 2019 to 2021). Looking at the study overall: The collaborator samples originated in the United States, Italy and Spain and spanned the acute and convalescent phases of COVID-19. Samples were obtained from the ongoing ImmuneRACE study (first 160 participants) and from 950 to 1,500 subjects provided by 6 global collaborators. Sample metadata almost always included a de-identified subject ID, COVID-19 status, age in years and sex. The material from the prospective study consisted of cDNA or gDNA derived from T cells, B-cell-depleted T cells, or PBMCs. The repertoires were released in a freely available public database intended as a resource for research on the immune response to SARS-CoV-2. Subjects who had been exposed to COVID-19, were actively infected with it, or had recovered from it provided the deeply sampled blood TCRbeta repertoires that made up the dataset. HLA class I and class II types, where available, came from metadata supplied by the sample provider rather than from assay-based typing.

Per the germline V gene, SGHNT is the CDR1 and YENEEA is the CDR2. Deletion took 5 bases off V and 3 bases off J, with a span of 18 bases between the germline ends. Counted from cysteine to phenylalanine, this CDR3 has 16 amino acids. Kept here is only the CDR3 DNA, which spans 48 bases and is read in frame from base 1. Beyond this particular receptor, the publication reports: How much clinical and demographic metadata was included differed by source and by participant, and the metadata was provided uncurated.

One collaborating source in Seattle enrolled patients during active infection and followed them longitudinally through the course of disease. The collaborating institutions used their own protocols to collect whole blood in K2EDTA tubes. For TCRbeta analysis, collaborator samples were shipped as frozen whole blood, as isolated PBMCs, or as DNA extracted from either sample type. Remarks on this clone: No antigen is known for it. No base qualities exist here, and no much larger clone lies one base off it.

TCRbeta CDR3 regions were amplified from genomic DNA using the immunoSEQ Assay, a bias-controlled multiplex PCR. In the source study's methods: Within the assay, amplification of reference gene primers was used to estimate how many nucleated cells each sample contained. Sequence reads were collapsed and filtered to measure the absolute abundance of every unique TCRbeta CDR3 rearrangement. For each sample, productive Simpson clonality was calculated as the square root of Simpson's diversity index over productive rearrangements. This is the immuneACCESS table as TCRdb keeps it, with only in-frame sequences that have V and J called. A part of the clones is gone; compared with another copy, unresolved V genes explain less than half, and the rest is unexplained. The V and J calls and the clone size are those of that table, but D and trimming were determined from the DNA. This sample comprises 300,000 to 450,000 clones, 89% of them detected only once. The leading ten clones occupy about 3% of the sample.

Sequences were obtained from peripheral blood. This chain joins TRBV11-3 to TRBJ2-3; tentative D gene TRBD2, with 5 bases matching. The receptor was derived from a woman aged 25 to 39 with COVID-19, enrolled during active disease. The CDR3 reads as follows: CASSLKDFGPTDTQYF. At the DNA level, the sequence is TGTGCCAGCAGCCTCAAGGACTTTGGCCCGACAGATACGCAGTATTTT.